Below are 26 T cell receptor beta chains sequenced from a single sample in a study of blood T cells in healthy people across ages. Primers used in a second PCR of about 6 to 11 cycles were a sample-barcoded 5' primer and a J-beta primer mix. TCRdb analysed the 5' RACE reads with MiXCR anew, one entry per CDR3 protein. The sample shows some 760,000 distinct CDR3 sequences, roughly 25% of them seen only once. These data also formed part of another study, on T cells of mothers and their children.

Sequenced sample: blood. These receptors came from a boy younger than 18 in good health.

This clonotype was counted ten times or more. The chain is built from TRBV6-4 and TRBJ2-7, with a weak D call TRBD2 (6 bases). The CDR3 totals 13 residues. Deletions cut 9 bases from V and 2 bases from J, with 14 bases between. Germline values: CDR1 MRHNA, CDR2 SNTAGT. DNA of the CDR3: TGTGCCAGACGAGGCGGGAACCCCTACGAGCAGTACTTC. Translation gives CARRGGNPYEQYF.

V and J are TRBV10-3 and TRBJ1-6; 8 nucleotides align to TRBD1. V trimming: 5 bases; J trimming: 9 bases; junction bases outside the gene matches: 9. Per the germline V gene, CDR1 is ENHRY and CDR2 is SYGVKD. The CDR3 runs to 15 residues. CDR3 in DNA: TGTGCCATCAGTCTCCAGGGGGCGGGGGGTTCACCCCTCCACTTT. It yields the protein CAISLQGAGGSPLHF.

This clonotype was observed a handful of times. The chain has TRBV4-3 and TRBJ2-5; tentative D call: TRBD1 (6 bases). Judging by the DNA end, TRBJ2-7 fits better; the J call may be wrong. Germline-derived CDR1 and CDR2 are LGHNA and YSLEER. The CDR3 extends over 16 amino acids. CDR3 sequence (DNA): TGCGCCAGCAGCTTCATAGGGGAACAGGGCCCCTACGAGCAGTACTTC. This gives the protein CASSFIGEQGPYEQYF.

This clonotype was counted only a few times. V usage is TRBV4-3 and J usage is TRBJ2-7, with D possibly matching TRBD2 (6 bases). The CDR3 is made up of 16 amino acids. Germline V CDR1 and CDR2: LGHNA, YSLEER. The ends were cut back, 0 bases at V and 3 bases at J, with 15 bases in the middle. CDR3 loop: CASSQEWDLTGYEQYF. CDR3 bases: TGCGCCAGCAGCCAAGAATGGGACTTGACGGGCTACGAGCAGTACTTC.

CDR3 amino acids: CSVRTGTGDSPLHF. The CDR3 region has the DNA TGCAGCGTCAGGACAGGGACCGGCGATTCACCCCTCCACTTT. The chain combines TRBV29-1 with TRBJ1-6; 8 bases line up with TRBD1. V shed 6 bases, J shed 8 bases, and the junction held 9 bases outside the gene matches. There are 14 residues in the CDR3. The germline CDR1 and CDR2 sequences are SQVTM and ANQGSEA.

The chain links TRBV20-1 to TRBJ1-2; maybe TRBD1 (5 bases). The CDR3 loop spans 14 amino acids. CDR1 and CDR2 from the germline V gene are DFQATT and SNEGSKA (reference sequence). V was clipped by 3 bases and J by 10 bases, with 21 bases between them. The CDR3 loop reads CSASTGDPKVDYTF. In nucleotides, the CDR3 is TGCAGTGCTAGCACCGGGGACCCTAAAGTGGACTACACCTTC.

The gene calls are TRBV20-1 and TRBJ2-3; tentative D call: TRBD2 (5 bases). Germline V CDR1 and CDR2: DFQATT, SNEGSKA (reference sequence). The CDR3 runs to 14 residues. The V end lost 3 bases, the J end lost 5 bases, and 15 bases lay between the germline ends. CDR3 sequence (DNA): TGCAGTGCTAGGGGAGCCGGGAAACTAGATACGCAGTATTTT. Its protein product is CSARGAGKLDTQYF.

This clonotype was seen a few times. CDR3 residues: CASSYRDTTEAFF. The CDR3, as DNA: TGTGCCAGCAGTTACAGGGATACCACTGAAGCTTTCTTT. V usage is TRBV6-2 or TRBV6-3 and J usage is TRBJ1-1; D call uncertain. From germline, CDR1 is MNHEY and CDR2 SVGEGT. The CDR3 is made up of 13 amino acids. The ends were cut back, 2 bases at V and 4 bases at J, with 8 bases in the middle.

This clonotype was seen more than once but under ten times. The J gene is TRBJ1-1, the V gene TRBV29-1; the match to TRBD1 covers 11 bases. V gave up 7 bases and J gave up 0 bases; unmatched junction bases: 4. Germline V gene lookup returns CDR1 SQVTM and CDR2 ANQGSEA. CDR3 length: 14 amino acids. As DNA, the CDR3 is TGCAGCGCAGGACAGGGGGCTATGAACACTGAAGCTTTCTTT. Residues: CSAGQGAMNTEAFF. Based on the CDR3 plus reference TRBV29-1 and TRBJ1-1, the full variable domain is SAVISQKPSRDICQRGTSLTIQCQVDSQVTMMFWYRQQPGQSLTLIATANQGSEATYESGFVIDKFPISRPNLTFSTLTVSNMSPEDSSIYLCSAGQGAMNTEAFFGQGTRLTVV.

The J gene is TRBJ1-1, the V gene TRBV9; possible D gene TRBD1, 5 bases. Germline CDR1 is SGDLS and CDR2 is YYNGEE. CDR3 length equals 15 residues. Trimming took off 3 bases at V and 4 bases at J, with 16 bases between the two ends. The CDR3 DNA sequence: TGTGCCAGCAGCGCTAGGGGAGACAGTATCACTGAAGCTTTCTTT. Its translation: CASSARGDSITEAFF.

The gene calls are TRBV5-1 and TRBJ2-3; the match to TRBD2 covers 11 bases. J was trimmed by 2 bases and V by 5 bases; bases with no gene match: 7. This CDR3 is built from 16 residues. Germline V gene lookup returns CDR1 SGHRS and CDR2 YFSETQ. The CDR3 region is CASRLGLAENTDTQYF. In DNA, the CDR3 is TGCGCCAGCAGGCTGGGACTAGCGGAGAACACAGATACGCAGTATTTT.

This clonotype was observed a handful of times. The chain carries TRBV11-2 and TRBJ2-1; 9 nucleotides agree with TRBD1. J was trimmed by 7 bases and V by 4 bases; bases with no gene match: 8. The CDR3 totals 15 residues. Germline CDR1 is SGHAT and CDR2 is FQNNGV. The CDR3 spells CASSWGTGLRNEQFF. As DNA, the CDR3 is TGTGCCAGCAGCTGGGGGACAGGGTTAAGAAATGAGCAGTTCTTC.

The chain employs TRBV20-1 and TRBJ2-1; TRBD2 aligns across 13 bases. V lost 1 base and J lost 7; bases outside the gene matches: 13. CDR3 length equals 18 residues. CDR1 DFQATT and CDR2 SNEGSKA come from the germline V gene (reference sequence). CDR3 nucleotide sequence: TGCAGTGCTAGAGCCTTTCAAGGGACTAGCGGGGTACTGAATGAGCAGTTCTTC. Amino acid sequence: CSARAFQGTSGVLNEQFF.

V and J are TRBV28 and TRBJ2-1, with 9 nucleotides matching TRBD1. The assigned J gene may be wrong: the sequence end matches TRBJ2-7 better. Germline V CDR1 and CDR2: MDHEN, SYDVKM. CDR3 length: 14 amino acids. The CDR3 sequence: CASRVPGQGNEQYF. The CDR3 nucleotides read TGTGCCAGCAGAGTCCCGGGACAGGGTAACGAGCAGTACTTC.

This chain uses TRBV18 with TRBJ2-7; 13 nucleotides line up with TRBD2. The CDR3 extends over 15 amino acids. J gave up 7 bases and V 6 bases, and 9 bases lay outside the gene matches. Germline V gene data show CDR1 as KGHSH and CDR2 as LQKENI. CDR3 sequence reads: CASSRGLAGEGEQYF. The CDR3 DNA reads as TGTGCCAGCTCCCGCGGACTAGCGGGAGAGGGAGAGCAGTACTTC.

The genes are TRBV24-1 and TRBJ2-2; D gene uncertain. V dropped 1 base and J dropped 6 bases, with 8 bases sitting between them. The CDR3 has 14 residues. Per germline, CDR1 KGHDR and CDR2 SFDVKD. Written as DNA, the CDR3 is TGTGCCACCAGTGATTTAGTCAGTGCCGGGGAGCTGTTTTTT. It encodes CATSDLVSAGELFF.

The CDR3 is CASSLSLSQSGRNTGELFF. The CDR3 DNA sequence: TGTGCCAGCAGTTTATCCTTATCACAGAGCGGGAGGAACACCGGGGAGCTGTTTTTT. This chain links TRBV27 with TRBJ2-2; TRBD2 matches 8 bases. CDR1 and CDR2 (germline): MNHEY, SMNVEV (reference sequence). The CDR3 consists of 19 residues. With 0 bases clipped from V and 1 base from J, the junction kept 10 bases outside the gene matches.

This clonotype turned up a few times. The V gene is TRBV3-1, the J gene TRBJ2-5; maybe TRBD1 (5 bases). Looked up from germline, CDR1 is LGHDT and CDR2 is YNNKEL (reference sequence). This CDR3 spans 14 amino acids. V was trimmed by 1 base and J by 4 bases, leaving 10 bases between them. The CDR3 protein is CASSQVAQAETQYF. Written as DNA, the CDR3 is TGTGCCAGCAGCCAAGTTGCACAGGCAGAGACCCAGTACTTC.

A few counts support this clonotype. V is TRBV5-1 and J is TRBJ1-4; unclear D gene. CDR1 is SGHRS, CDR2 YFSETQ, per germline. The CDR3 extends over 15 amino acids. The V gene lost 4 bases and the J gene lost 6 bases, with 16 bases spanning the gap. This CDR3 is CASSIGLSRDEKLFF. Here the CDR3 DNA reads TGCGCCAGCAGCATTGGTCTCTCGAGGGATGAAAAACTGTTTTTT.

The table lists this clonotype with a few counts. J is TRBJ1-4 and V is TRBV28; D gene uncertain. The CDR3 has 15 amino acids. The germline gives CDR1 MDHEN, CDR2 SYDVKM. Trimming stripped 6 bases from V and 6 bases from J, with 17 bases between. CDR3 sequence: CASSPGAKEDEKLFF. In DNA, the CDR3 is TGTGCCAGCAGCCCGGGAGCCAAGGAGGATGAAAAACTGTTTTTT.

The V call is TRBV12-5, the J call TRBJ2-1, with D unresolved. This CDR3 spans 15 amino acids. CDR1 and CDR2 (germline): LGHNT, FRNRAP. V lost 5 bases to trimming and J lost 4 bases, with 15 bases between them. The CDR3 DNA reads TGTGCTAGTGGTCCCCCTCAAAACTTATACAATGAGCAGTTCTTC. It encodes CASGPPQNLYNEQFF.

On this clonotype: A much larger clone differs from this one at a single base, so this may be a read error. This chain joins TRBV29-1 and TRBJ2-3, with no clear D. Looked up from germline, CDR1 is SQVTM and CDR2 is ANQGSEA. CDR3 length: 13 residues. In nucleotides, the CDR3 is TGCGGCGTTGTAGGCAGAAGCACAGATACGCAGTATTTT. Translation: CGVVGRSTDTQYF.

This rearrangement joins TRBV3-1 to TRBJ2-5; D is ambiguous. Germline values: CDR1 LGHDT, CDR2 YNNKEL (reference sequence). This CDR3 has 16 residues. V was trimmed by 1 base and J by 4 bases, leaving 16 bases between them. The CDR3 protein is CASSQGVEGRGETQYF. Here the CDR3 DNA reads TGTGCCAGCAGCCAAGGGGTAGAAGGTAGAGGAGAGACCCAGTACTTC.

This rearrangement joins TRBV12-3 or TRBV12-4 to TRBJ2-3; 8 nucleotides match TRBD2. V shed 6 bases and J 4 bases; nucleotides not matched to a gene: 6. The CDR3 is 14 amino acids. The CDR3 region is CASSSGLGADTQYF. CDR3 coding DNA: TGTGCCAGCAGCTCGGGACTAGGGGCAGATACGCAGTATTTT.

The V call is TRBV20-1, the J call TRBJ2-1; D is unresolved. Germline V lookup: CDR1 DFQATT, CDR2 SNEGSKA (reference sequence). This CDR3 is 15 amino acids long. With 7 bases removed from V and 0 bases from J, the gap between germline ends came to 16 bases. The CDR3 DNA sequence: TGCAGTGTCCCGACTTCTCTGAGCTCCTACAATGAGCAGTTCTTC. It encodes CSVPTSLSSYNEQFF.

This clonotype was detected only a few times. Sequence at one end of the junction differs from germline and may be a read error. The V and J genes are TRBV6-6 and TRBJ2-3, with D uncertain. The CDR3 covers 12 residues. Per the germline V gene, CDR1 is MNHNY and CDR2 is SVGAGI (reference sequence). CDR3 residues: CASAAGSDTRYF. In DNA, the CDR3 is TGTGCCTCGGCGGCCGGGTCAGATACGCGGTATTTT.